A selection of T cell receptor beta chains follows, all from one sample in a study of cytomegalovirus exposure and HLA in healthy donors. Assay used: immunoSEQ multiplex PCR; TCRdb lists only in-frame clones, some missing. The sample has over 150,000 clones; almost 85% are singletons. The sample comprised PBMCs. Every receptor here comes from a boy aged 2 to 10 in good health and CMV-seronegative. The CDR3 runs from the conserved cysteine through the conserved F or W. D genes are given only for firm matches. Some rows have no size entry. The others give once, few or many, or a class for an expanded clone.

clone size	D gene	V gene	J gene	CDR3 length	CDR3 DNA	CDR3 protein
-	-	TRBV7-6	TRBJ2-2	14	TGTGCCAGCAGCTTATGGCCGAACACCGGGGAGCTGTTTTTT	CASSLWPNTGELFF
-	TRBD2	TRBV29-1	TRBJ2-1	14	TGCAGCGTTCTGACTAGCGGATCCTACAATGAGCAGTTCTTC	CSVLTSGSYNEQFF
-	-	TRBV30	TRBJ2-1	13	TGTGCCTGGAGTGTACTGGGGCGGGAACAGCAGTTCTTC	CAWSVLGREQQFF
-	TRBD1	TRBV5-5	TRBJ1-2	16	TGTGCCAGCAGCTTAACCGAGACAGGGTCGGTCTATGGCTACACCTTC	CASSLTETGSVYGYTF
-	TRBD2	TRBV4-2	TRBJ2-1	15	TGTGCCAGCAGCCCCGGGGAGCGGGAGTATTATGAGCAGTTCTTC	CASSPGEREYYEQFF
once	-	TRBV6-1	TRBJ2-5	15	TGTGCCAGCAGTGAAGGGACTCGGACCCAAGAGACCCAGTACTTC	CASSEGTRTQETQYF
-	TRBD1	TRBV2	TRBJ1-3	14	TGTGCCAGCAGCACACAGGGGTGGGGAAACACCATATATTTT	CASSTQGWGNTIYF
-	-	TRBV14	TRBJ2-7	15	TGTGCCAGCAGCCGAAAGGAGCGGCGAGAGTACGAGCAGTACTTC	CASSRKERREYEQYF
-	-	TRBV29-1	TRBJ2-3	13	TGCAGCGTTGAAGTCCCGGTCTCAGATACGCAGTATTTT	CSVEVPVSDTQYF
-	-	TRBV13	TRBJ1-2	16	TGTGCCAGCAGCTTAGGCGGCGGACAGTCTAACTATGGCTACACCTTC	CASSLGGGQSNYGYTF
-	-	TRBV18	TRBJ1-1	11	TGTGCCAGCTCGGAGGGGATTGAAGCTTTCTTT	CASSEGIEAFF
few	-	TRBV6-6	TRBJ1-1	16	TGTGCCAGCAGTTACCGAACCGGGACATCGAACACTGAAGCTTTCTTT	CASSYRTGTSNTEAFF
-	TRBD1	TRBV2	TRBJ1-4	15	TGTGCCAGCAGTGAAGGGGACAGGGGGAATGAAAAACTGTTTTTT	CASSEGDRGNEKLFF
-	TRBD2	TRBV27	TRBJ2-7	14	TGTGCCAGCAGTCGGCGGGAGGGCCTCTACGAGCAGTACTTC	CASSRREGLYEQYF
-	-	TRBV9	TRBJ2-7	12	TGTGCCAGCAGCACTCACTCCTACGAGCAGTACTTC	CASSTHSYEQYF
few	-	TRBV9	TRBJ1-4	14	TGTGCCAGCAGCGAGGGCGGGGGAGGGGAAAAACTGTTTTTT	CASSEGGGGEKLFF
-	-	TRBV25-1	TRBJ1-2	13	TGTGCCAGCAGTGAGGCAGGGATAAGTGGCTACACCTTC	CASSEAGISGYTF
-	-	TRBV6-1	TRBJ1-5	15	TGTGCCAGCAGTGGGCAGGGGTTTAGCAATCAGCCCCAGCATTTT	CASSGQGFSNQPQHF
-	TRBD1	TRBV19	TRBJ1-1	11	TGTGCCAGTTCAGGACAGGGGGAAGCTTTCTTT	CASSGQGEAFF
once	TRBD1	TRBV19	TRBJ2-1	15	TGTGCCAGTAGTATAGGGTCAGGGGGAAACAATGAGCAGTTCTTC	CASSIGSGGNNEQFF
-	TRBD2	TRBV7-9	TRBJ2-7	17	TGTGCCAGCAGCTTAGAGTGGCCGACTAGCGGGGTATACGAGCAGTACTTC	CASSLEWPTSGVYEQYF
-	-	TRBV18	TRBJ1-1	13	TGTGCCAGCTCACGGATCCGGAGCACTGAAGCTTTCTTT	CASSRIRSTEAFF
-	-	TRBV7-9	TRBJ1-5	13	TGTGCCAGCAGCCTAGGGCGCAATCAGCCCCAGCATTTT	CASSLGRNQPQHF
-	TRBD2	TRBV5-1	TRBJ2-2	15	TGCGCCAGCAGCTTGACTAGCGGGACAACCGGGGAGCTGTTTTTT	CASSLTSGTTGELFF
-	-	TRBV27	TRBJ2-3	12	TGTGCCAGCAGTCAAAGCACAGATACGCAGTATTTT	CASSQSTDTQYF
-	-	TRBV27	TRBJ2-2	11	TGTGCCAGCAGTTTTATCGGGGAGCTGTTTTTT	CASSFIGELFF
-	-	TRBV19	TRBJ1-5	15	TGTGCCAGTAGTCCGTGGGGGGGGAGCAATCAGCCCCAGCATTTT	CASSPWGGSNQPQHF
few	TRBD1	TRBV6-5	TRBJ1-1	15	TGTGCCAGCAAACAAGACCGAGACAGGGACACTGAAGCTTTCTTT	CASKQDRDRDTEAFF
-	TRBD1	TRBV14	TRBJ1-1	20	TGTGCCAGCAAAGACTCCGACAGGGGGGCGGCGGAAGGGATGAACACTGAAGCTTTCTTT	CASKDSDRGAAEGMNTEAFF
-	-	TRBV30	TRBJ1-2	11	TGTGCCTGGAGTCGGGGGGGTGGCTACACCTTC	CAWSRGGGYTF
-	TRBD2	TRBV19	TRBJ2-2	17	TGTGCCAGTAGTATGGGGACTAGCGGGATGAACACCGGGGAGCTGTTTTTT	CASSMGTSGMNTGELFF
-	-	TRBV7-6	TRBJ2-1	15	TGTGCCAGCAGCTTAATCGGGAGCTCCTACAATGAGCAGTTCTTC	CASSLIGSSYNEQFF
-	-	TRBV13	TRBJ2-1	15	TGTGCCAGCAGCTTAGAAGCGGGTGAATCCAATGAGCAGTTCTTC	CASSLEAGESNEQFF
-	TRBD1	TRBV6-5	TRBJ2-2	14	TGTGCCAGCAGGGGACAGTTATCCACCGGGGAGCTGTTTTTT	CASRGQLSTGELFF
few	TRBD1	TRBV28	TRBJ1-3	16	TGTGCCAGCACCCTTCCGACAGGGACCTCTGGAAACACCATATATTTT	CASTLPTGTSGNTIYF
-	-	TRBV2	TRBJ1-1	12	TGTGCCAGCAAAAGCGGTGAACCTGAAGCTTTCTTT	CASKSGEPEAFF
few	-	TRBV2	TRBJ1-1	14	TGTGCCAGCAGCCAGTCGGCGGGGAACACTGAAGCTTTCTTT	CASSQSAGNTEAFF
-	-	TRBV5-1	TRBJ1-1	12	TGCGCCAGCAGCTTGGAGGGAGTTGGGGCTTTCTTT	CASSLEGVGAFF
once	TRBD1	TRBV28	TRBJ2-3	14	TGTGCCAGCAGGGGATTACAGGGGTATGATACGCAGTATTTT	CASRGLQGYDTQYF
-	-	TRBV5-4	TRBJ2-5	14	TGTGCCAGCAGCTTGGCAGGGTACCAAGAGACCCAGTACTTC	CASSLAGYQETQYF
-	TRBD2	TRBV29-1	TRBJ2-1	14	TGCAGCGTCACGGGGCTAGCGGGAGTAAACGAGCAGTTCTTC	CSVTGLAGVNEQFF
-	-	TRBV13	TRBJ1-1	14	TGTGCCAGCAGCTTCGGCACAGGGAACACTGAAGCTTTCTTT	CASSFGTGNTEAFF
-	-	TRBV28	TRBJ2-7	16	TGTGCCAGCAGTTTATCGATTAACAGGGCCTCCTACGAGCAGTACTTC	CASSLSINRASYEQYF
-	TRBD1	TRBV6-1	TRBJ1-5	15	TGTGCCAGCAGTGTTGAGACAGGGAGAAATCAGCCCCAGCATTTT	CASSVETGRNQPQHF
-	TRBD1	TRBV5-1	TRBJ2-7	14	TGCGCCAGCAGCTTGGGACAGGGGGGCAACGAGCAGTACTTC	CASSLGQGGNEQYF
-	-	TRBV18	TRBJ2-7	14	TGTGCCAGCTCATATCAGAGGTTCTCCTACGAGCAGTACTTC	CASSYQRFSYEQYF
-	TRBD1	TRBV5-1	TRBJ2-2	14	TGCGCCAGCGAACAGGGGGGGAACACCGGGGAGCTGTTTTTT	CASEQGGNTGELFF
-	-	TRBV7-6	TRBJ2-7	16	TGTGCCAGCAGCTTAGCCTTCCGACAGGGAGGCGACGAGCAGTACTTC	CASSLAFRQGGDEQYF